The present T cell receptor beta chain was sequenced within a study of blood T cell repertoires in COVID-19. Across the study: In each case, the material was cDNA or gDNA derived from T cells, B-cell-depleted T cells, or PBMCs.

The germline gives CDR1 LNHDA, CDR2 SQIVND (reference sequence). The junction had 8 bases not matched to a gene; V was cut back by 5 bases and J by 7 bases. The CDR3 is 14 residues long. The table came from immunoSEQ multiplex PCR; TCRdb's copy has only in-frame clones and leaves some out. The sample includes roughly 350,000 clones, 88% of them seen just once. This chain links TRBV19 with TRBJ2-1, with 7 bases lining up with TRBD2. The clonotype originates from a woman between 50 and 59 years old with active or convalescent COVID-19. Sequencing was carried out using peripheral blood. CDR3 DNA: TGTGCCAGTAGTCTGGGGACTACCCCGAATGAGCAGTTCTTC. This codes for CASSLGTTPNEQFF. The full variable domain, with the rest looked up from reference TRBV19 and TRBJ2-1, is DGGITQSPKYLFRKEGQNVTLSCEQNLNHDAMYWYRQDPGQGLRLIYYSQIVNDFQKGDIAEGYSVSREKKESFPLTVTSAQKNPTAFYLCASSLGTTPNEQFFGPGTRLTVL.